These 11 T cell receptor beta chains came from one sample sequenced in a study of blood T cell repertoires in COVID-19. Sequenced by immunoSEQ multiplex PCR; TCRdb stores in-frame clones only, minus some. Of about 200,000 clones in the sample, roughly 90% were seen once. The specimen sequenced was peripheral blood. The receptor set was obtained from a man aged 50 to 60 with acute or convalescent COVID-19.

The CDR3 DNA reads as TGCGCCAGCAGCTTAGGACTGTTGAACACTGAAGCTTTCTTT. Translation: CASSLGLLNTEAFF. The gene calls are TRBV5-1 and TRBJ1-1; D gene ambiguous. Per germline, CDR1 SGHRS and CDR2 YFSETQ. V was cut by 2 bases and J by 0 bases, with 8 bases left in between. The length of the CDR3 is 14 residues. The full variable domain, rest sourced from reference TRBV5-1 and TRBJ1-1, is KAGVTQTPRYLIKTRGQQVTLSCSPISGHRSVSWYQQTPGQGLQFLFEYFSETQRNKGNFPGRFSGRQFSNSRSEMNVSTLELGDSALYLCASSLGLLNTEAFFGQGTRLTVV.

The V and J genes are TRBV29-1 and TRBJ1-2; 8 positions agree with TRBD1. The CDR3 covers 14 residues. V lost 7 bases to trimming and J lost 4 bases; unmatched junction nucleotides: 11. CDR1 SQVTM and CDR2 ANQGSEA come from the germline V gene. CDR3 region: CSAKQGEVSYGYTF. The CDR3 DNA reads TGCAGCGCGAAACAGGGGGAGGTGAGCTATGGCTACACCTTC.

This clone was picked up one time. The CDR3 region is CASNKQGTRANYGYTF. The CDR3 DNA is TGTGCCAGCAACAAACAGGGGACCAGAGCTAACTATGGCTACACCTTC. V is TRBV28 and J is TRBJ1-2; 7 nucleotides match TRBD1. The CDR3 covers 16 residues. The ends lost 7 bases at V and 0 bases at J; junction bases unmatched: 11. Germline assignment: CDR1 MDHEN and CDR2 SYDVKM.

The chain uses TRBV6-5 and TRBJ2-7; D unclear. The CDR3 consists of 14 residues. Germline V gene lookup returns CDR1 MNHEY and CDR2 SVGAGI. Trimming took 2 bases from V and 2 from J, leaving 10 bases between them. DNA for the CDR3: TGTGCCAGCAGTTACATGCCAGGCCCCTACGAGCAGTACTTC. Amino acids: CASSYMPGPYEQYF.

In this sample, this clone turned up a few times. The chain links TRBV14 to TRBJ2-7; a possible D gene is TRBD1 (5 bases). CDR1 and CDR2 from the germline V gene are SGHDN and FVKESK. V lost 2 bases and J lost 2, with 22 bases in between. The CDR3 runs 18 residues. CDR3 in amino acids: CASSQFPIRAKSPYEQYF. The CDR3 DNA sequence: TGTGCCAGCAGCCAATTTCCGATCAGGGCTAAGAGCCCCTACGAGCAGTACTTC.

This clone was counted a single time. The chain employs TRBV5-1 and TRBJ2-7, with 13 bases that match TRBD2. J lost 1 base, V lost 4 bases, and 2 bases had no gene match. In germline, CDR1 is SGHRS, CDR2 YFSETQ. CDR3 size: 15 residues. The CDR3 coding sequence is TGCGCCAGCAGCCTGGGACTAGCGGGATCCTACGAGCAGTACTTC. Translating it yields CASSLGLAGSYEQYF. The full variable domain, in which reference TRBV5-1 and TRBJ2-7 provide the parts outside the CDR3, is KAGVTQTPRYLIKTRGQQVTLSCSPISGHRSVSWYQQTPGQGLQFLFEYFSETQRNKGNFPGRFSGRQFSNSRSEMNVSTLELGDSALYLCASSLGLAGSYEQYFGPGTRLTVT.

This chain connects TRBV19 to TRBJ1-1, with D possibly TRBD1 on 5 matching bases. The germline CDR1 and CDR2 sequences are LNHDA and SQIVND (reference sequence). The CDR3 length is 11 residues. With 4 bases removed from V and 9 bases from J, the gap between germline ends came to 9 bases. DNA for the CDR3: TGTGCCAGTAGTAAGGGGACTAAAGCTTTCTTT. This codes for CASSKGTKAFF.

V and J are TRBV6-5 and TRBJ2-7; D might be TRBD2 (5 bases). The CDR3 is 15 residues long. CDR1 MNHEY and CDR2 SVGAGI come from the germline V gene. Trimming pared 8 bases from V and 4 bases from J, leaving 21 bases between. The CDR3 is CASLPRQDGKYEQYF. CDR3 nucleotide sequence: TGTGCCAGCCTCCCCCGGCAGGACGGGAAATACGAGCAGTACTTC.

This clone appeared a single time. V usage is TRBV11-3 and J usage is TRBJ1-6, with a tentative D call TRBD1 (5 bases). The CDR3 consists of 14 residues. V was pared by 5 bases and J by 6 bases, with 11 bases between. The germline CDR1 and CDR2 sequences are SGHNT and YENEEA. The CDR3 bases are TGTGCCAGCAGCCTAACCGGGGGTAATTCACCCCTCCACTTT. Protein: CASSLTGGNSPLHF.

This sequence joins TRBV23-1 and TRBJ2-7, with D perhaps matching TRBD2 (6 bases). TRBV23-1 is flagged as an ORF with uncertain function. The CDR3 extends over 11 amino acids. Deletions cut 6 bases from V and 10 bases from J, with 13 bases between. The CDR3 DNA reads TGCGCCAGCAGCCCGGGGGTGCTTCAGTACTTC. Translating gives CASSPGVLQYF.

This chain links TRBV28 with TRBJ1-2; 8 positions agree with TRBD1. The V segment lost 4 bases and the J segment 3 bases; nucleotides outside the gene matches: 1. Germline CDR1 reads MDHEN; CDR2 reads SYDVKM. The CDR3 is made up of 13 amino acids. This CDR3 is CASSSGGDYGYTF. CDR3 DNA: TGTGCCAGCAGTTCAGGGGGCGACTATGGCTACACCTTC.